Described below is a single T cell receptor (beta chain) sequence and its context. Measured with immunoSEQ multiplex PCR; TCRdb has only the in-frame clones, and not every one. The table has roughly 2.6 million clones, 90% to 95% seen once; the top ten hold 0.11% to 0.15%. The sample originates from a study of shared clonotypes between healthy human individuals. The sequence was obtained from a man between 18 and 29 years old in good health. Sequencing was performed on naive CD4+ T cells sorted from blood. Noted subset: CD45RA+ positively selected.

This CDR3 is CASSISSGASNEKLFF. Written as DNA, the CDR3 is TGTGCCAGCAGTATATCCTCAGGGGCCTCTAATGAAAAACTGTTTTTT. The J gene is TRBJ1-4, the V gene TRBV28, with D maybe TRBD1 (6 bases). Germline CDR1 reads MDHEN; CDR2 reads SYDVKM. The CDR3 runs to 16 residues. V was trimmed by 5 bases and J by 3 bases, leaving 16 bases between them.